This T cell receptor (beta chain) was identified in a study of blood T cell repertoires in COVID-19. Study as a whole: Some COVID-19 samples were acute and others convalescent; all came from the United States, Italy and Spain. From T cells, B-cell-depleted T cells, or PBMCs came the material, which was cDNA or gDNA.

The authors' processing: Estimation of nucleated cell counts was performed using reference gene primer amplification. The method was immunoSEQ multiplex PCR; TCRdb's version includes in-frame clones alone and lacks a portion of them. From that table come the V and J calls and clone size; the DNA was used to work out D and trimming. The sample consists of around 130,000 clones, under 90% of them appearing once. The J segment lost 1 base and the V segment lost 5 bases, leaving 5 bases of the junction unmatched. This CDR3 has 15 amino acids. Per germline, CDR1 SGHTA and CDR2 FQGTGA. The chain joins TRBV7-3 to TRBJ2-3; 8 bases map to TRBD1. Specimen: peripheral blood. The source is a man in his sixties with acute or convalescent COVID-19. For the CDR3, the DNA is TGTGCCAGCAGCCGCGCGGGACAGGGCACAGATACGCAGTATTTT. It encodes CASSRAGQGTDTQYF. The variable domain in full, completed from reference TRBV7-3 and TRBJ2-3, reads GAGVSQTPSNKVTEKGKYVELRCDPISGHTALYWYRQSLGQGPEFLIYFQGTGAADDSGLPNDRFFAVRPEGSVSTLKIQRTERGDSAVYLCASSRAGQGTDTQYFGPGTRLTVL.